The 19 T cell receptor beta chains below all came from one sample that was sequenced in a study of CD8+ T cells in alopecia areata. RNA extraction was followed by reverse transcription into cDNA, which acted as the sequencing template. Repertoires were generated with immunoSEQ multiplex PCR, while TCRdb's copy carries only in-frame clones and drops some. The repertoire consists of 100,000 to 130,000 clones, with under 60% occurring once and the leading ten covering around 23%. The sample consisted of NKG2D-low CD8+ T cells sorted from blood. All receptors derive from a human donor with alopecia areata.

V usage is TRBV5-1 and J usage is TRBJ2-1; TRBD2 aligns across 13 bases. Trimming took 5 bases from V and 3 from J; bases not matched to a gene: 5. Germline V CDR1 and CDR2: SGHRS, YFSETQ. This CDR3 has 16 residues. CDR3: CASSHRTSGSYNEQFF. The CDR3 DNA reads as TGCGCCAGCAGTCACAGGACTAGCGGGAGCTACAATGAGCAGTTCTTC.

The chain uses TRBV5-1 and TRBJ2-1; 13 nucleotides align to TRBD2. Trimming removed 3 bases from V and 5 bases from J; junction bases left unmatched: 5. CDR1 is SGHRS and CDR2 is YFSETQ in the germline V gene. CDR3 length: 16 amino acids. The CDR3 loop is CASSYGLAGEHNEQFF. DNA of the CDR3: TGCGCCAGCAGCTACGGACTAGCGGGAGAACACAATGAGCAGTTCTTC.

The chain combines TRBV27 with TRBJ2-1; 8 bases match TRBD1. V gave up 2 bases and J gave up 4 bases; unmatched junction bases: 7. CDR1 MNHEY and CDR2 SMNVEV come from the germline V gene (reference sequence). The CDR3 runs to 16 residues. The CDR3 DNA is TGTGCCAGCAGTTTAGATCGTCAGGGGGCTTACAATGAGCAGTTCTTC. This sequence encodes CASSLDRQGAYNEQFF.

This clone appeared a few times. The chain has TRBV9 and TRBJ2-2; 10 bases are shared with TRBD2. The ends lost 2 bases at V and 1 base at J; junction bases unmatched: 11. Germline V gene sequence: CDR1 SGDLS, CDR2 YYNGEE. The CDR3 runs to 19 residues. CDR3 DNA: TGTGCCAGCAGCGTGCCTAGAGCGGGAGGGAACCAGAACACCGGGGAGCTGTTTTTT. This gives the protein CASSVPRAGGNQNTGELFF.

This clone was observed a handful of times. The chain uses TRBV27 and TRBJ2-1; D perhaps matches TRBD2 (5 bases). The CDR3 totals 14 residues. Germline CDR1 and CDR2: MNHEY and SMNVEV (reference sequence). The V gene lost 7 bases and the J gene lost 2 bases, with 12 bases spanning the gap. CDR3 sequence reads: CASMRAGTYNEQFF. For the CDR3, the DNA is TGTGCCAGCATGCGGGCCGGTACCTACAATGAGCAGTTCTTC.

The chain carries TRBV28 and TRBJ2-3, with a tentative D call TRBD2 (5 bases). This CDR3 is built from 15 residues. Germline V gene lookup returns CDR1 MDHEN and CDR2 SYDVKM. Trimming removed 4 bases from V and 0 bases from J, with 11 bases in between. The CDR3 region is CASSSRAESTDTQYF. CDR3 coding DNA: TGTGCCAGCAGTTCGAGGGCGGAGAGCACAGATACGCAGTATTTT.

This chain connects TRBV9 to TRBJ2-2; no clear D gene. CDR1 and CDR2 (germline): SGDLS, YYNGEE. V lost 2 bases and J lost 1, with 9 bases in between. CDR3 size: 15 residues. In DNA form, the CDR3 reads TGTGCCAGCAGCGTTCAAGGGTGGAACACCGGGGAGCTGTTTTTT. Amino acids: CASSVQGWNTGELFF.

The rearrangement joins TRBV5-1 to TRBJ2-2; 9 nucleotides match TRBD1. Germline assignment: CDR1 SGHRS and CDR2 YFSETQ. The CDR3 is 17 amino acids. J lost 4 bases, V lost 2 bases, and 9 bases had no gene match. The CDR3 region has the DNA TGCGCCAGCAGCTTTGGGACAGGGACAATGAGCACCGGGGAGCTGTTTTTT. This codes for CASSFGTGTMSTGELFF.

The chain is built from TRBV7-9 and TRBJ2-7; 8 positions match TRBD1. The CDR3 runs 14 residues. After removal of 6 bases from V and 2 bases from J, the junction contained 6 bases not matched to a gene. Per the germline V gene, CDR1 is SEHNR and CDR2 is FQNEAQ (reference sequence). The CDR3, as DNA: TGTGCCAGCAGTGGAGGACAGGGCACCTACGAGCAGTACTTC. It codes for CASSGGQGTYEQYF.

The rearrangement uses TRBV7-9 and TRBJ2-1; the D gene is possibly TRBD2 (6 bases). Trimming pared 4 bases from V and 0 bases from J, leaving 10 bases between. The CDR3 runs to 15 residues. Germline CDR1 is SEHNR and CDR2 is FQNEAQ (reference sequence). CDR3 protein: CASSYVGGSYNEQFF. CDR3 nucleotide sequence: TGTGCCAGCAGCTACGTCGGGGGCTCCTACAATGAGCAGTTCTTC.

The chain is built from TRBV5-6 and TRBJ2-7; 8 bases map to TRBD1. The CDR3 is 12 residues long. Unmatched junction bases numbered 0, after V lost 2 bases and J lost 5 bases. Germline V gene data show CDR1 as SGHDT and CDR2 as YYEEEE. The CDR3: CASSLQGDEQYF. CDR3 bases: TGTGCCAGCAGCTTACAGGGGGACGAGCAGTACTTC.

V and J are TRBV7-9 and TRBJ2-7, with D uncertain. CDR3 length equals 11 residues. The V gene's germline CDR1 is SEHNR and CDR2 FQNEAQ (reference sequence). Trimming stripped 5 bases from V and 6 bases from J, with 8 bases between. The CDR3 reads CASSRVLEQYF. CDR3 sequence (DNA): TGTGCCAGCAGCAGGGTTCTCGAGCAGTACTTC.

V and J are TRBV6-6 and TRBJ2-3; D ambiguous. This CDR3 spans 14 amino acids. Trimming removed 8 bases from V and 0 bases from J, with 12 bases in between. CDR1 is MNHNY and CDR2 is SVGAGI in the germline V gene (reference sequence). The CDR3 protein is CASYELTSTDTQYF. The CDR3 nucleotides are TGTGCCAGCTACGAGTTGACTAGCACAGATACGCAGTATTTT.

The chain employs TRBV13 and TRBJ2-1, with 13 nucleotides matching TRBD2. The ends lost 5 bases at V and 6 bases at J; junction bases unmatched: 10. There are 17 residues in the CDR3. Germline CDR1 PRHDT, CDR2 FYEKMQ (reference sequence). CDR3 sequence reads: CASSHGTSGERSNEQFF. In DNA form, the CDR3 reads TGTGCCAGCAGCCACGGGACTAGCGGGGAGAGGAGCAATGAGCAGTTCTTC.

The CDR3 nucleotides read TGTGCCACCAGCGGGACGACCTATGGCTACACCTTC. Its protein product is CATSGTTYGYTF. V is TRBV15 and J is TRBJ1-2; tentative D call: TRBD1 (5 bases). V dropped 5 bases and J dropped 4 bases, with 8 bases sitting between them. Germline-derived CDR1 and CDR2 are LNHNV and YYDKDF (reference sequence). The CDR3 totals 12 residues.

The table lists this clone with a few counts. In nucleotides, the CDR3 is TGTGCCAGCAGCACGGGACTAGCGGGAGGGTTCGGTGAGCAGTTCTTC. Protein sequence: CASSTGLAGGFGEQFF. The chain uses TRBV5-6 and TRBJ2-1; 16 nucleotides agree with TRBD2. Germline trimming cut 4 bases from V and 9 bases from J; bases unmatched to any gene: 7. The V gene's germline CDR1 is SGHDT and CDR2 YYEEEE. The length of the CDR3 is 16 residues. Looking up the rest from reference TRBV5-6 and TRBJ2-1 gives the full variable domain: DAGVTQSPTHLIKTRGQQVTLRCSPKSGHDTVSWYQQALGQGPQFIFQYYEEEERQRGNFPDRFSGHQFPNYSSELNVNALLLGDSALYLCASSTGLAGGFGEQFFGPGTRLTVL.

This rearrangement joins TRBV29-1 to TRBJ1-1; D unclear. Per germline, CDR1 SQVTM and CDR2 ANQGSEA. CDR3 length: 10 residues. V was cut by 7 bases and J by 3 bases, with 6 bases left in between. CDR3 sequence: CSAGDTEAFF. CDR3 in DNA: TGCAGCGCTGGAGACACTGAAGCTTTCTTT.

The rearrangement joins TRBV5-6 to TRBJ2-3, with TRBD2 matching over 10 bases. V lost 3 bases, J lost 6 bases, and 10 bases stayed unmatched. There are 16 residues in the CDR3. Germline V CDR1 and CDR2: SGHDT, YYEEEE. In DNA form, the CDR3 reads TGTGCCAGCAGCTATCCGGCTAGCGGGAGTAGGGATACGCAGTATTTT. It translates to CASSYPASGSRDTQYF. The variable domain in full, with the rest retrieved from reference TRBV5-6 and TRBJ2-3, is DAGVTQSPTHLIKTRGQQVTLRCSPKSGHDTVSWYQQALGQGPQFIFQYYEEEERQRGNFPDRFSGHQFPNYSSELNVNALLLGDSALYLCASSYPASGSRDTQYFGPGTRLTVL.

This clone was seen only once. CDR3 loop: CASTQLAENEQFF. CDR3 in DNA: TGTGCCAGCACCCAACTAGCGGAGAATGAGCAGTTCTTC. This chain connects TRBV25-1 to TRBJ2-1; TRBD2 matches at 8 bases. Per the germline V gene, CDR1 is MGHDK and CDR2 is SYGVNS. With V trimmed by 7 bases and J by 7 bases, 6 bases remained unmatched. There are 13 residues in the CDR3.